These T cell receptor beta chains were read from a single sample in a study of T-cell reconstitution after alpha-beta-depleted transplantation in children. TCRdb re-analysed the PCR reads in MiXCR, keeping a single row per CDR3 protein. Found here are about half a million distinct CDR3 sequences, roughly an eighth of them singletons; the top ten hold more than 5.5%. The source was PBMCs from the stem cell graft donor, collected from the stem cell graft. All receptors come from a human donor who donated a stem cell graft to a child with combined immunodeficiency. CDR3s include the opening cysteine and the closing phenylalanine or tryptophan. A D gene is named only where the DNA matches it firmly. Rows may omit the clone size; those that give it use once, few, many or a size class.

>NA|NA|TRBJ1-1|16|TRBV25-1
TGTGCCAGCAGTGTAACCGGGACGGACCCTAACACTGAAGCTTTCTTT
CASSVTGTDPNTEAFF
>NA|NA|TRBJ1-2|16|TRBV5-1
TGCGCCAGCAGCCCGGAGGGACCAATCTCCAACTATGGCTACACCTTC
CASSPEGPISNYGYTF
>NA|few|TRBJ2-1|11|TRBV12-3/TRBV12-4
TGTGCCAGCAGTTTTACGGATGAGCAGTTCTTC
CASSFTDEQFF
>NA|few|TRBJ2-2|17|TRBV20-1
TGCAGTGCTAGAGCGGACTCGTCCCACGGGGACACCGGGGAGCTGTTTTTT
CSARADSSHGDTGELFF
>TRBD2|NA|TRBJ2-5|16|TRBV6-5
TGTGCCAGCAGTTACTCGACTAGCGGGAGGGTTGAGACCCAGTACTTC
CASSYSTSGRVETQYF
>NA|NA|TRBJ2-3|14|TRBV7-2
TGTGCCAGCAGCGACCGGGGGTACACAGATACGCAGTATTTT
CASSDRGYTDTQYF
>TRBD2|many|TRBJ2-1|15|TRBV29-1
TGCAGCGTTAGGTTCACGGCGGGAGGGGACAATGAGCAGTTCTTC
CSVRFTAGGDNEQFF
>TRBD1|many|TRBJ2-7|15|TRBV29-1
TGCAGCGTTGAAGGTCTGGGACAGGGATTCGGCGAGCAGTACTTC
CSVEGLGQGFGEQYF
>NA|many|TRBJ2-5|14|TRBV20-1
TGCAGTGCCGATGGTCCAGAACTCCAAGAGACCCAGTACTTC
CSADGPELQETQYF
>TRBD2|NA|TRBJ2-7|16|TRBV4-3
TGCGCCAGCAGCCAAGGAGGCGGGAGGTCTCCTCGGGAGCAGTACTTC
CASSQGGGRSPREQYF
>NA|many|TRBJ2-1|14|TRBV12-3/TRBV12-4
TGTGCCAGCAGTTGGGGCGGCCCCTACAATGAGCAGTTCTTC
CASSWGGPYNEQFF
>NA|few|TRBJ2-3|16|TRBV7-3
TGTGCCAGCAGCTTATACAGCCGCCCTAGCACAGATACGCAGTATTTT
CASSLYSRPSTDTQYF
>TRBD2|few|TRBJ2-7|13|TRBV7-9
TGTGCCACAGCGGGCGAGCGGGATTACGAGCAGTACTTC
CATAGERDYEQYF
>TRBD1|NA|TRBJ2-2|17|TRBV28
TGTGCCAGCAGTTTCCCGGGACAGGGTCGGTACACCGGGGAGCTGTTTTTT
CASSFPGQGRYTGELFF
>NA|NA|TRBJ2-7|13|TRBV3-1
TGTGCCAGCAGCAGTAGCCTTGGGTCTAAGCAGTACTTC
CASSSSLGSKQYF
>NA|NA|TRBJ2-3|11|TRBV12-3/TRBV12-4
TGTGCCTGCGGCGTGGGTTATACGCAGTATTTT
CACGVGYTQYF
>TRBD2|NA|TRBJ2-7|18|TRBV10-3
TGTGCCATCAGTGAGGTTTGGGAAACGACTAGCGGGGGGGACGAGCAGTACTTC
CAISEVWETTSGGDEQYF
>NA|NA|TRBJ2-7|12|TRBV2
TGTGCCAGCAGTGACGGCTACTACGAGCAGTACTTC
CASSDGYYEQYF
>NA|many|TRBJ1-2|13|TRBV29-1
TGCAGCGTTGGCGGGACAAACCGCGGGGGCTACACCTTC
CSVGGTNRGGYTF
>NA|few|TRBJ2-1|17|TRBV21-1
TGTGCCAGCAATGCTCGGGTTAGCGGGACCCACCTCAATGAGCAGTTCTTC
CASNARVSGTHLNEQFF
>NA|few|TRBJ1-1|13|TRBV12-3/TRBV12-4
TGTGCCAGCAGCCTTAACTCCTTCACTGAAGCTTTCTTT
CASSLNSFTEAFF
>NA|NA|TRBJ2-1|15|TRBV7-6
TGTGCCAGCAGCTTATCAGGGACCTCCTACAATGAGCAGTTCTTC
CASSLSGTSYNEQFF
>TRBD1|NA|TRBJ2-5|16|TRBV3-1
TGTGCCAGCAGCCAATTCCAGGGGGCTGGTGATGAGACCCAGTACTTC
CASSQFQGAGDETQYF
>TRBD1|few|TRBJ2-7|16|TRBV10-3
TGTGCCATCAGTGATCCTTCACAGGGGGCGCGCGACGAGCAGTACTTC
CAISDPSQGARDEQYF